Shown below are 12 T cell receptor beta chains from a single sample sequenced in a study of blood T cells in healthy people across ages (dated by TCRdb to the mid-2010s). The library relied on 5' RACE. Sequencing took place on an Illumina HiSeq 2500. The second PCR ran for roughly 7 to 11 cycles and used a J-beta primer mix along with a sample-barcoded 5' primer. TCRdb's own reprocessing of the public reads used fastp at Q25 and MiXCR and kept productive beta chains. Rows are combined by CDR3 protein, so each entry shows the most common genes and DNA. Within this sample are more than 650,000 distinct CDR3 sequences, with approximately 21% of them counted one time only. The ten largest clones represent roughly 22% of the sample. Sequencing was carried out using blood. These receptors were obtained from an older man in good health.

This clonotype came up a few times. The V gene is TRBV7-9, the J gene TRBJ2-6; the D gene is possibly TRBD1 (6 bases). Germline CDR1 and CDR2: SEHNR and FQNEAQ (reference sequence). V lost 1 base and J lost 0, with 16 bases in between. The CDR3 runs to 19 residues. The CDR3 nucleotides are TGTGCCAGCAGCTTAGGTTGGGGGCCGAGGGTCTCTGGGGCCAACGTCCTGACTTTC. This codes for CASSLGWGPRVSGANVLTF.

This clonotype was seen a handful of times. This chain uses TRBV7-2 with TRBJ2-4, with D maybe TRBD2 (6 bases). Germline-derived CDR1 and CDR2 are SGHTA and FQGNSA. This CDR3 region has 11 residues. V gave up 5 bases and J gave up 15 bases, with 14 bases separating them. DNA for the CDR3: TGTGCCAGCAGCCGCCTTGGAGGGTTGTACTTC. Amino acid sequence: CASSRLGGLYF.

This clonotype was seen at least ten times. The chain's CDR3 is CASSFAGLAVKETQYF. DNA for the CDR3: TGTGCCAGCAGCTTCGCGGGGCTAGCAGTTAAAGAGACCCAGTACTTC. The V gene is TRBV11-3, the J gene TRBJ2-5, with TRBD2 as a possible D gene (6 bases). The germline V gene encodes CDR1 SGHNT and CDR2 YENEEA. The CDR3 spans 16 residues. Trimming left V 3 bases short and J 3 bases short, with 17 bases between.

This clonotype was picked up many times. The V call is TRBV11-3, the J call TRBJ1-2; D unclear. Germline-derived CDR1 and CDR2 are SGHNT and YENEEA. The CDR3 extends over 14 amino acids. With 2 bases removed from V and 4 bases from J, the gap between germline ends came to 11 bases. The CDR3 reads CASSLLGLGYGYTF. The DNA of the CDR3 is TGTGCCAGCAGCTTACTAGGGCTGGGCTATGGCTACACCTTC.

This chain joins TRBV2 and TRBJ2-3; 10 bases map to TRBD1. CDR3 length equals 17 residues. Germline V gene sequence: CDR1 SNHLY, CDR2 FYNNEI. The V and J ends lost 3 bases and 6 bases, in that order; junction bases with no gene match: 12. The CDR3 sequence: CASSDLRTGGVQDTQYF. The DNA of the CDR3 is TGTGCCAGCAGTGACCTTAGGACAGGGGGAGTTCAGGATACGCAGTATTTT.

The chain joins TRBV19 to TRBJ2-3; tentative D call: TRBD2 (6 bases). V was cut by 3 bases and J by 3 bases, with 19 bases left in between. Germline assignment: CDR1 LNHDA and CDR2 SQIVND (reference sequence). The CDR3 loop spans 17 amino acids. The CDR3 spells CASSMASGGTATDTQYF. In nucleotides, the CDR3 is TGTGCCAGTAGTATGGCTTCTGGGGGGACGGCGACAGATACGCAGTATTTT.

V and J are TRBV29-1 and TRBJ2-1; TRBD1 aligns across 12 bases. Trimming removed 6 bases from V and 5 bases from J; junction bases left unmatched: 5. CDR3 length equals 14 residues. Germline V gives CDR1 SQVTM, CDR2 ANQGSEA. The chain's CDR3 is CSVGTGGLHNEQFF. CDR3 nucleotide sequence: TGCAGCGTGGGGACAGGGGGCCTCCACAATGAGCAGTTCTTC.

In its sample, this clonotype was seen a few times. The chain is built from TRBV12-3 or TRBV12-4 and TRBJ1-1, with D unclear. This CDR3 comprises 13 residues. Trimming left V 7 bases short and J 3 bases short, with 12 bases between. CDR3 amino acids: CASTSTEDTEAFF. CDR3 sequence (DNA): TGTGCCAGCACCTCGACGGAGGACACTGAAGCTTTCTTT.

This clonotype was seen many times. V gene TRBV29-1 combines with J gene TRBJ1-4, with D uncertain. This CDR3 has 13 amino acids. V was shortened by 6 bases and J by 9 bases, with 17 bases between the two germline ends. From germline, CDR1 is SQVTM and CDR2 ANQGSEA. CDR3 region: CSVRVFGNQKLFF. In DNA form, the CDR3 reads TGCAGCGTCAGAGTTTTCGGGAATCAAAAACTGTTTTTT.

This clonotype was recorded only once. This chain uses TRBV27 with TRBJ2-1, with 15 nucleotides matching TRBD2. V lost 4 bases to trimming and J lost 0 bases; unmatched junction nucleotides: 4. The CDR3 contains 18 residues. Germline assignment: CDR1 MNHEY and CDR2 SMNVEV (reference sequence). CDR3 bases: TGTGCCAGCAGTTCCTGGACTAGCGGGAGGGCCTCCTACAATGAGCAGTTCTTC. Its protein is CASSSWTSGRASYNEQFF.

This rearrangement joins TRBV3-1 to TRBJ2-3, with 7 bases lining up with TRBD2. Germline values: CDR1 LGHDT, CDR2 YNNKEL (reference sequence). This CDR3 spans 12 amino acids. Unmatched junction bases numbered 3, after V lost 4 bases and J lost 8 bases. CDR3 loop: CASSLGGSTQYF. DNA for the CDR3: TGTGCCAGCAGCCTGGGGGGGAGTACGCAGTATTTT.

J is TRBJ1-5 and V is TRBV28; D is undetermined. The CDR3 spans 12 residues. The germline V gene has CDR1 MDHEN and CDR2 SYDVKM. The V end lost 3 bases, the J end lost 3 bases, and 3 bases lay between the germline ends. CDR3: CASSFYNQPQHF. The CDR3 nucleotides are TGTGCCAGCAGTTTCTACAATCAGCCCCAGCATTTT.